These 30 T cell receptor beta chains share one sample of origin, sequenced in a study of blood T cell repertoires in COVID-19. Assay used: immunoSEQ multiplex PCR; TCRdb lists only in-frame clones, some missing. The table lists 100,000 to 150,000 clones, approximately 74% of them singletons. Sequencing was done on a sample of peripheral blood. These receptors were taken from a man aged 55 to 70 with acute or convalescent COVID-19.

The chain carries TRBV28 and TRBJ2-7; 7 positions match TRBD2. CDR1 and CDR2 from the germline V gene are MDHEN and SYDVKM. This CDR3 is built from 15 residues. V was clipped by 2 bases and J by 3 bases; unmatched bases: 7. CDR3 sequence reads: CASSLRGGDYYEQYF. As DNA, the CDR3 is TGTGCCAGCAGTTTAAGAGGAGGGGACTACTACGAGCAGTACTTC.

This chain uses TRBV27 with TRBJ1-4; 7 nucleotides match TRBD1. This CDR3 contains 15 residues. Germline-derived CDR1 and CDR2 are MNHEY and SMNVEV (reference sequence). With 4 bases clipped from V and 8 bases from J, the junction kept 10 bases outside the gene matches. The CDR3 here is CASSSRTGLVEKLFF. CDR3 nucleotides: TGTGCCAGCAGTTCCCGGACAGGTTTGGTGGAAAAACTGTTTTTT.

The gene calls are TRBV5-6 and TRBJ2-7; the D gene is possibly TRBD1 (7 bases). V lost 0 bases and J 1 base, leaving 8 bases between the germline ends. The CDR3 has 14 amino acids. Germline-derived CDR1 and CDR2 are SGHDT and YYEEEE. Here the CDR3 reads CASSLAGGSYEQYF. The CDR3 coding sequence is TGTGCCAGCAGCTTGGCAGGGGGGTCCTACGAGCAGTACTTC.

This clone was counted a few times. This rearrangement joins TRBV19 to TRBJ1-2; D is uncertain. Trimming took off 1 base at V and 8 bases at J, with 14 bases between the two ends. The CDR3 sequence is 14 residues long. Looked up from germline, CDR1 is LNHDA and CDR2 is SQIVND (reference sequence). CDR3 region: CASSIGPRLYGYTF. DNA of the CDR3: TGTGCCAGTAGTATAGGTCCGAGGTTATACGGCTACACCTTC.

The CDR3 nucleotides read TGCGCCAGCAGCTTGGCTTCGACAGACACTGAAGCTTTCTTT. As protein: CASSLASTDTEAFF. The genes are TRBV5-1 and TRBJ1-1; a weak D match, TRBD1 (5 bases). Germline lookup yields CDR1 SGHRS and CDR2 YFSETQ. This CDR3 contains 14 residues. V was cut by 0 bases and J by 3 bases, with 9 bases left in between.

The CDR3 reads CAWSPTRNQPQHF. CDR3 nucleotides: TGTGCCTGGAGTCCTACTAGGAATCAGCCCCAGCATTTT. This chain links TRBV30 with TRBJ1-5; the D is unclear. V lost 2 bases and J lost 4, with 9 bases in between. The germline V gene encodes CDR1 GTSNPN and CDR2 SVGIG (reference sequence). This CDR3 comprises 13 residues.

In this sample, this clone turned up once. The chain is built from TRBV25-1 and TRBJ1-2; D gene ambiguous. V lost 2 bases, J lost 3 bases, and 4 bases lay in between. There are 12 residues in the CDR3. Germline lookup yields CDR1 MGHDK and CDR2 SYGVNS. CDR3: CASSETYYGYTF. Written as DNA, the CDR3 is TGTGCCAGCAGTGAAACTTACTATGGCTACACCTTC.

The chain is built from TRBV24-1 and TRBJ1-4, with TRBD1 as a possible D gene (5 bases). The germline V gene encodes CDR1 KGHDR and CDR2 SFDVKD. CDR3 length equals 16 residues. V dropped 4 bases and J dropped 4 bases, with 15 bases sitting between them. CDR3 loop: CATSDPRGRDNEKLFF. DNA for the CDR3: TGTGCCACCAGTGACCCGCGCGGCAGGGATAATGAAAAACTGTTTTTT.

The chain uses TRBV5-1 and TRBJ1-2, with 9 nucleotides matching TRBD1. This CDR3 has 15 residues. Germline V gene lookup returns CDR1 SGHRS and CDR2 YFSETQ. Losses at the gene ends were 2 bases for V and 5 bases for J; bases not matched to a gene: 7. The CDR3 protein is CASSFTGTGTYGYTF. For the CDR3, the DNA is TGCGCCAGCAGCTTTACCGGGACAGGGACTTATGGCTACACCTTC. Full variable domain (outside the CDR3, taken from reference TRBV5-1 and TRBJ1-2): KAGVTQTPRYLIKTRGQQVTLSCSPISGHRSVSWYQQTPGQGLQFLFEYFSETQRNKGNFPGRFSGRQFSNSRSEMNVSTLELGDSALYLCASSFTGTGTYGYTFGSGTRLTVV.

The chain recombines TRBV14 with TRBJ2-1, with D perhaps TRBD1 (6 bases). The CDR3 runs 16 residues. Germline loops: CDR1 SGHDN, CDR2 FVKESK. Trimming removed 2 bases from V and 5 bases from J, with 16 bases in between. CDR3 loop: CASSQTGMSRHNEQFF. The CDR3, as DNA: TGTGCCAGCAGCCAAACAGGGATGTCCCGCCACAATGAGCAGTTCTTC. Full variable domain (outside the CDR3, taken from reference TRBV14 and TRBJ2-1): EAGVTQFPSHSVIEKGQTVTLRCDPISGHDNLYWYRRVMGKEIKFLLHFVKESKQDESGMPNNRFLAERTGGTYSTLKVQPAELEDSGVYFCASSQTGMSRHNEQFFGPGTRLTVL.

This chain joins TRBV6-5 and TRBJ1-2; no definite D call. The CDR3 runs to 13 residues. Trimming took off 6 bases at V and 2 bases at J, with 10 bases between the two ends. Per germline, CDR1 MNHEY and CDR2 SVGAGI. CDR3 loop: CASRRTGNYGYTF. For the CDR3, the DNA is TGTGCCAGCAGGAGGACGGGGAACTATGGCTACACCTTC.

The rearrangement uses TRBV27 and TRBJ1-2; TRBD1 aligns across 9 bases. Looked up from germline, CDR1 is MNHEY and CDR2 is SMNVEV (reference sequence). The CDR3 runs to 15 residues. Germline trimming cut 3 bases from V and 5 bases from J; bases unmatched to any gene: 7. CDR3 region: CASSFGTGKGYGYTF. CDR3 in DNA: TGTGCCAGCAGTTTCGGGACAGGGAAGGGGTATGGCTACACCTTC.

This CDR3 is CASSERGGRGGLAGGTDTQYF. CDR3 coding DNA: TGTGCCAGCAGTGAACGCGGGGGTCGGGGAGGGCTAGCGGGGGGAACAGATACGCAGTATTTT. This chain uses TRBV6-1 with TRBJ2-3, with 11 bases that match TRBD2. After removal of 2 bases from V and 3 bases from J, the junction contained 19 bases not matched to a gene. The germline CDR1 and CDR2 sequences are MNHNS and SASEGT. CDR3 length: 21 residues.

CDR3 coding DNA: TGTGCCAGCTCACCACAGGAGAGCTCCTACGAGCAGTACTTC. Protein: CASSPQESSYEQYF. The gene calls are TRBV18 and TRBJ2-7, with D uncertain. Germline CDR1 and CDR2: KGHSH and LQKENI. Between the trimmed V and J ends, which lost 1 base and 0 bases, there was a span of 7 bases. This CDR3 spans 14 amino acids.

A word on this clone: This sample includes further DNA sequences coding for the same CDR3. V gene TRBV5-1 combines with J gene TRBJ1-4; D is perhaps TRBD1 (6 bases). The germline V gene has CDR1 SGHRS and CDR2 YFSETQ. The CDR3 runs 14 residues. V lost 3 bases and J lost 4, with 10 bases in between. DNA for the CDR3: TGCGCCAGCAGCTCCGGCAGGGGTAATGAAAAACTGTTTTTT. Translated, it gives CASSSGRGNEKLFF.

V usage is TRBV30 and J usage is TRBJ1-1; D gene ambiguous. The V end lost 0 bases, the J end lost 1 base, and 12 bases lay between the germline ends. Per germline, CDR1 GTSNPN and CDR2 SVGIG (reference sequence). This CDR3 is built from 15 residues. CDR3 bases: TGTGCCTGGAGTGTCGGGGAGATCAGGAACACTGAAGCTTTCTTT. Its translation is CAWSVGEIRNTEAFF.

This clone was seen a single time. This chain joins TRBV12-5 and TRBJ2-3, with 10 nucleotides matching TRBD2. The V gene end was trimmed by 2 bases and the J gene end by 4 bases; junction bases not matched to a gene: 6. The CDR3 has 16 residues. Germline CDR1 reads LGHNT; CDR2 reads FRNRAP. CDR3 protein: CASGLTLAGVPDTQYF. CDR3 sequence (DNA): TGTGCTAGTGGTTTGACCCTAGCGGGGGTCCCAGATACGCAGTATTTT.

The chain links TRBV27 to TRBJ2-3; TRBD2 aligns across 15 bases. Germline CDR1 reads MNHEY; CDR2 reads SMNVEV (reference sequence). Germline trimming cut 5 bases from V and 4 bases from J; bases unmatched to any gene: 7. CDR3 length equals 17 residues. The CDR3 loop reads CASSLRTSGGAPDTQYF. CDR3 bases: TGTGCCAGCAGTCTCCGGACTAGCGGGGGGGCGCCAGATACGCAGTATTTT.

This clone was seen a handful of times. V and J are TRBV30 and TRBJ1-2; weak D call: TRBD1 (5 bases). The CDR3 length is 14 residues. Trimming cost V 3 bases and J 1 base, with 12 bases left between them. Looked up from germline, CDR1 is GTSNPN and CDR2 is SVGIG (reference sequence). The CDR3 DNA reads TGTGCCTGGAGGGCCCCCAGGGTTAACTATGGCTACACCTTC. Protein product: CAWRAPRVNYGYTF.

This chain links TRBV18 with TRBJ2-3, with D perhaps matching TRBD2 (5 bases). Germline lookup yields CDR1 KGHSH and CDR2 LQKENI. V lost 2 bases to trimming and J lost 0 bases, with 9 bases between them. The CDR3 length is 15 residues. In nucleotides, the CDR3 is TGTGCCAGCTCACCAACAGCGGTTAGCACAGATACGCAGTATTTT. It codes for CASSPTAVSTDTQYF.

The V gene is TRBV6-4, the J gene TRBJ1-1, with D uncertain. The V gene lost 2 bases and the J gene lost 4 bases, with 11 bases spanning the gap. The germline gives CDR1 MRHNA, CDR2 SNTAGT. This CDR3 region has 14 residues. The DNA of the CDR3 is TGTGCCAGCAGTGACAAGCCAGGATTCACTGAAGCTTTCTTT. Translating it yields CASSDKPGFTEAFF.

This chain uses TRBV5-1 with TRBJ2-2; 8 bases agree with TRBD2. This CDR3 has 17 residues. CDR1 and CDR2 from the germline V gene are SGHRS and YFSETQ. The V segment lost 2 bases and the J segment 0 bases; nucleotides outside the gene matches: 6. The CDR3 DNA is TGCGCCAGCAGCTTCCCCGTCGGGAGGGCGAACACCGGGGAGCTGTTTTTT. This encodes CASSFPVGRANTGELFF.

This clone was detected a few times. CDR3 nucleotide sequence: TGTGCCAGCAGCCAGCCTAGCGGGAGGAGCTCCTACAATGAGCAGTTCTTC. Amino acid sequence: CASSQPSGRSSYNEQFF. V gene TRBV3-1 (or the pseudogene TRBV3-2) combines with J gene TRBJ2-1; 11 bases are shared with TRBD2. From germline, CDR1 is LGHDT and CDR2 YNNKEL (reference sequence). CDR3 size: 17 residues. J gave up 0 bases and V 3 bases, and 4 bases lay outside the gene matches.

The chain employs TRBV9 and TRBJ1-4; possible D gene TRBD1, 5 bases. The V end lost 6 bases, the J end lost 10 bases, and 13 bases lay between the germline ends. The germline CDR1 and CDR2 sequences are SGDLS and YYNGEE. This CDR3 spans 12 amino acids. The DNA of the CDR3 is TGTGCCAGCAACAAAACAGGTGGAAAACTGTTTTTT. Translation: CASNKTGGKLFF.

CDR3 nucleotide sequence: TGTGCCAGCAGCCGGGGACTAGCGGGGGTCTCTAGCACAGATACGCAGTATTTT. This sequence encodes CASSRGLAGVSSTDTQYF. This chain uses TRBV11-2 with TRBJ2-3, with TRBD2 identical over 14 bases. Per germline, CDR1 SGHAT and CDR2 FQNNGV. CDR3 size: 18 residues. V lost 5 bases to trimming and J lost 0 bases; unmatched junction nucleotides: 7.

J is TRBJ2-6 and V is TRBV5-1, with 9 bases that match TRBD1. The CDR3 covers 16 residues. With 0 bases clipped from V and 8 bases from J, the junction kept 6 bases outside the gene matches. Germline CDR1 SGHRS, CDR2 YFSETQ. For the CDR3, the DNA is TGCGCCAGCAGCTTGGCCAGTGGGACAGGGTCCAACGTCCTGACTTTC. Protein: CASSLASGTGSNVLTF. The whole variable domain, remainder taken from reference TRBV5-1 and TRBJ2-6, is KAGVTQTPRYLIKTRGQQVTLSCSPISGHRSVSWYQQTPGQGLQFLFEYFSETQRNKGNFPGRFSGRQFSNSRSEMNVSTLELGDSALYLCASSLASGTGSNVLTFGAGSRLTVL.

This chain uses TRBV19 with TRBJ2-2, with no clear D. The CDR3 has 14 amino acids. In germline, CDR1 is LNHDA, CDR2 SQIVND (reference sequence). The V end lost 4 bases, the J end lost 3 bases, and 9 bases lay between the germline ends. The CDR3 reads CASSSQHDTGELFF. For the CDR3, the DNA is TGTGCCAGTAGTAGCCAACACGACACCGGGGAGCTGTTTTTT.

This clone was found a few times. V is TRBV7-3 and J is TRBJ1-1, with 10 nucleotides matching TRBD1. Germline lookup yields CDR1 SGHTA and CDR2 FQGTGA. CDR3 length: 15 residues. After removal of 5 bases from V and 3 bases from J, the junction contained 6 bases not matched to a gene. DNA for the CDR3: TGTGCCAGCAGCCGGACAGGGGGAACAGACACTGAAGCTTTCTTT. This encodes CASSRTGGTDTEAFF.

This chain joins TRBV18 and TRBJ1-4; 9 nucleotides agree with TRBD1. V trimming: 1 base; J trimming: 4 bases; junction bases outside the gene matches: 10. The CDR3 extends over 18 amino acids. Germline CDR1 is KGHSH and CDR2 is LQKENI. The CDR3 loop reads CASSPLPQGARGNEKLFF. The CDR3 nucleotides read TGTGCCAGCTCACCACTCCCACAGGGGGCTCGGGGTAATGAAAAACTGTTTTTT.

The J gene is TRBJ2-7, the V gene TRBV4-1; D might be TRBD1 (6 bases). The germline gives CDR1 MGHRA, CDR2 YSYEKL. The CDR3 consists of 14 residues. V lost 0 bases, J lost 3 bases, and 9 bases lay in between. CDR3 sequence (DNA): TGCGCCAGCAGCCAAGAGTCCAGGGGCTACGAGCAGTACTTC. Translation gives CASSQESRGYEQYF.